This entry features one T cell receptor (beta chain) sequence. This sample is drawn from a study of blood T cell repertoires in COVID-19. Trimming shortened V by 1 base and J by 8 bases, and 22 bases separated the two germline ends. Germline CDR1 and CDR2: SGHDT and YYEEEE. CDR3 length: 17 residues. Some clones are missing from TCRdb's copy, which holds only in-frame ones; the method was immunoSEQ multiplex PCR. The data show 60,000 to 90,000 clones, 84% seen once. The TCR was taken from a man aged 50 to 60 with acute or convalescent COVID-19. Specimen: peripheral blood. The chain combines TRBV5-6 with TRBJ1-3; possible D gene TRBD1, 5 bases. The CDR3 DNA reads as TGTGCCAGCAGCTTGCGTAATGGTCTGGCAGGGTCATACACCATATATTTT. Protein sequence: CASSLRNGLAGSYTIYF.